The entry that follows covers one T cell receptor beta chain sequence. What it binds is not known. The germline gives CDR1 LNHNV, CDR2 YYDKDF (reference sequence). The CDR3 is 15 residues long. With 4 bases clipped from V and 0 bases from J, the junction kept 2 bases outside the gene matches. This entry is derived from a study of shared clonotypes between healthy human individuals. Study-wide results and limits: Clonotypes shared by all four donors outscored non-shared clonotypes in generation probability. The study sampled only blood, and tissue repertoires likely differ.

In the source study's methods: Filtering differed because ImmunoSEQ produced junction-only sequences that carried no quality scores. Only in-frame clones appear in the TCRdb table, and some are missing; sequencing was by immunoSEQ multiplex PCR. V, J and clone size reflect that table, while D and trimming were determined from the DNA. In the table there are 2 million to 3 million clones, 93% of which are singletons. V usage is TRBV15 and J usage is TRBJ2-3; 9 bases map to TRBD1. Sequenced material: naive CD4+ T cells from PBMCs. The sample's subset: CD45RA+ positively selected. The clonotype originates from a young man in good health. Some clones in this sample may be carry-over from other donors' samples. CDR3 region: CATSKTGGSTDTQYF. DNA of the CDR3: TGTGCCACCAGCAAGACAGGGGGTAGCACAGATACGCAGTATTTT.